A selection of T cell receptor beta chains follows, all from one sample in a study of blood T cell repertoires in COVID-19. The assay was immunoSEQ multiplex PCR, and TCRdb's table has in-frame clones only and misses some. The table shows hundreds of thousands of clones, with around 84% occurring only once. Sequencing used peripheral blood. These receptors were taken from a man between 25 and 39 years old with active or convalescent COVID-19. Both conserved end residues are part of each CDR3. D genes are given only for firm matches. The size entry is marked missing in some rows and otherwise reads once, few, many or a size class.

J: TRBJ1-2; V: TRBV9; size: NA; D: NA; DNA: TGTGCCAGCAGCCCCGGGGTATTCTATGGCTACACCTTC; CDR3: CASSPGVFYGYTF
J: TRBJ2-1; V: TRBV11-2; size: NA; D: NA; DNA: TGTGCCAGCAGCTTAGTTGCGGGATATTACAATGAGCAGTTCTTC; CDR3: CASSLVAGYYNEQFF
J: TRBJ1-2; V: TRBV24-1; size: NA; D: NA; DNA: TGTGCCACCAGCGCCAGGGAGGTAGGTGGCTACACCTTC; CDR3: CATSAREVGGYTF
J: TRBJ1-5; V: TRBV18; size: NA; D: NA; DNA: TGTGCCAGCTCAGTCCTCGGGACACTTAATCAGCCCCAGCATTTT; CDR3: CASSVLGTLNQPQHF
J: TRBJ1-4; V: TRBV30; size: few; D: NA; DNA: TGTGCCGGAACCGACAGACGAGGACGAATTAATGAAAAACTGTTTTTT; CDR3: CAGTDRRGRINEKLFF
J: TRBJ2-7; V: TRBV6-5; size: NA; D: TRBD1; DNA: TGTGCCAGCAGTTACTCGATGGGACAGGGTATGGTCTTC; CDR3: CASSYSMGQGMVF
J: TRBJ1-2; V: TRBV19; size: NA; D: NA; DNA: TGTGCCAGTAGTATCAGGGCCGGGACAAATGGCTACACCTTC; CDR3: CASSIRAGTNGYTF
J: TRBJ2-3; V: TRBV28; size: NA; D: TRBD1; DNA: TGTGCCAGCAGCACTCGAGACAGGGGGCTAATAGATACGCAGTATTTT; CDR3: CASSTRDRGLIDTQYF
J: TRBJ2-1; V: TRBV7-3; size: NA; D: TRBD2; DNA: TGTGCCAGCAGCTTAAGCTCGGGTGGCGGGAGCCCCTACAATGAGCAGTTCTTC; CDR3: CASSLSSGGGSPYNEQFF
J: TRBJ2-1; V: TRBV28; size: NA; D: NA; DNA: TGTGCCAGCAGTTCCGTACACTTCTGGATCTCCGCGGGGTCCTACAATGAGCAGTTCTTC; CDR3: CASSSVHFWISAGSYNEQFF
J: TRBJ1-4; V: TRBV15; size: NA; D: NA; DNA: TGTGCCACCAGCAGTCCCTTCGGAGTAACTAATGAAAAACTGTTTTTT; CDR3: CATSSPFGVTNEKLFF
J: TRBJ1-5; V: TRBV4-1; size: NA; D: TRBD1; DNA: TGCGCCAGCAGCCACCTCTTTAGGGGGCCGTATAGCAATCAGCCCCAGCATTTT; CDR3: CASSHLFRGPYSNQPQHF
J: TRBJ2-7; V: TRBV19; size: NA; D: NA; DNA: TGTGCCAGTAGTACCGGGACTCGATATTACGAGCAGTACTTC; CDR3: CASSTGTRYYEQYF
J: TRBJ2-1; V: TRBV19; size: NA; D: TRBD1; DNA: TGTGCCAGTAGTGCCCGGGGACAGGGGTATGATGAGCAGTTCTTC; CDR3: CASSARGQGYDEQFF
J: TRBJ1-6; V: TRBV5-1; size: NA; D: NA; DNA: TGCGCCAGCAGCTTGGGTAGAAATTCACCCCTCCACTTT; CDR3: CASSLGRNSPLHF
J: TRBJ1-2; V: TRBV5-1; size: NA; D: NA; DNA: TGCGCCAGCAGCCCGGACAGTCTTGGCTACACCTTC; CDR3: CASSPDSLGYTF
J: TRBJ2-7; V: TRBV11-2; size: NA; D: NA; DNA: TGTGCCAGCAGCTTAGGACATTTCCCCTACGAGCAGTACTTC; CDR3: CASSLGHFPYEQYF
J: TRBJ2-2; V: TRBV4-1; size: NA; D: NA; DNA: TGCGCCAGCAGCCAATCACCAGGGGTCACCGGGGAGCTGTTTTTT; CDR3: CASSQSPGVTGELFF
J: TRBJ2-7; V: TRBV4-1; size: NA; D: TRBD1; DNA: TGCGCCAGCAGCCAGCGGATGGTTCAGGGGGCATATTACGAGCAGTACTTC; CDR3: CASSQRMVQGAYYEQYF
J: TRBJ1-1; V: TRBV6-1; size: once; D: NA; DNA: TGTGCCAGCAGTGATTCTGGAGGCTCCACTGAAGCTTTCTTT; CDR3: CASSDSGGSTEAFF
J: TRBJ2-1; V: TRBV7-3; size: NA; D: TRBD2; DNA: TGTGCCAGCAGCCTTCAGCGGGAACATGAGCAGTTCTTC; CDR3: CASSLQREHEQFF
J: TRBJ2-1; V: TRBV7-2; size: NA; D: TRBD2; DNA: TGTGCCAGCAGCCTTAGCGGGAGGTCCGGGAATGAGCAGTTCTTC; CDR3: CASSLSGRSGNEQFF
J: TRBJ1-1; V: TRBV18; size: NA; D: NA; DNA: TGTGCCAGCTCCCTTATTATACGGGCTTTCTTT; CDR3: CASSLIIRAFF
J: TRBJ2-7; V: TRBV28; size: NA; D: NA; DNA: TGTGCCAGCAGTTTACGGGGACTCTCCTACGAGCAGTACTTC; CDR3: CASSLRGLSYEQYF
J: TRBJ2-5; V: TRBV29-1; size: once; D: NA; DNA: TGCAGCGTTGAAGTCAGGCACGAGACCCAGTACTTC; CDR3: CSVEVRHETQYF
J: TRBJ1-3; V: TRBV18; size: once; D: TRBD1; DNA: TGTGCCAGCTCACCCGGGACAGAAAGAAACACCATATATTTT; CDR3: CASSPGTERNTIYF
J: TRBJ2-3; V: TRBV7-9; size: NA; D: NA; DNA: TGTGCCAGCAGCCGCGGGGAGGCAGGGCGCCTGTATTTT; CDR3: CASSRGEAGRLYF
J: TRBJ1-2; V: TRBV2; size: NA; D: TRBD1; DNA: TGTGCCAGCAGGGCACAGGGGGACTACACCTTC; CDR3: CASRAQGDYTF
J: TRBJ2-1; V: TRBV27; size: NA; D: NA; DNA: TGTGCCAGCAGTTTATCGACCAGCGCTCGGGAGCAGTTCTTC; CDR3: CASSLSTSAREQFF
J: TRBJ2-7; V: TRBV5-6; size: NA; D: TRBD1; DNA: TGTGCCAGCAGCGCCGGGACAGGGCGCTACGAGCAGTACTTC; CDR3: CASSAGTGRYEQYF
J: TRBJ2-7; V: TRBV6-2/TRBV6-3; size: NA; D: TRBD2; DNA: TGTGCCAGCAGTTCCACGAGCGGGAACTCCTACGAGCAGTACTTC; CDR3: CASSSTSGNSYEQYF
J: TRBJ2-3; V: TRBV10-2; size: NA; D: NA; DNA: TGCGCCAGCAGTCTAAGAAGATACAGGGTAGACAGCACAGATACGCAGTATTTT; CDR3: CASSLRRYRVDSTDTQYF
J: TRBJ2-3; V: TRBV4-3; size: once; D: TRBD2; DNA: TGCGCCAGCAGCACGGCTGTAAGGCGGGAGGGCCCAGATACGCAGTATTTT; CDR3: CASSTAVRREGPDTQYF
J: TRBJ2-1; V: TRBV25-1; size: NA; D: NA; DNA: TGTGCCAGCACCGGTACCGACAATGAGCAGTTCTTC; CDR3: CASTGTDNEQFF
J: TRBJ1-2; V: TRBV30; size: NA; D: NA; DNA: TGTGCCTGCCCCGGGGGGAGCGTATATGGCTACACCTTC; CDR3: CACPGGSVYGYTF
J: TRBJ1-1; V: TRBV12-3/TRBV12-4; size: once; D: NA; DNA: TGTGCCAGCAGTTTAGGAGGTATCGCTTTCTTT; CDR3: CASSLGGIAFF
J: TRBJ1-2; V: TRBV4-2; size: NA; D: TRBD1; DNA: TGTGCCAGCAGCCAGATTCCGCGGACAGGGGGCCACTATGGCTACACCTTC; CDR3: CASSQIPRTGGHYGYTF
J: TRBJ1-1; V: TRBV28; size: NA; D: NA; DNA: TGTGCCAGCACCGAGCGGAGGGGAGGTACTGAAGCTTTCTTT; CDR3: CASTERRGGTEAFF
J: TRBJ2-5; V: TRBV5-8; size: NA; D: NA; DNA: TGTGCCAGCAGCTTACCGGGCAGGGCAGAGACCCAGTACTTC; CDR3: CASSLPGRAETQYF
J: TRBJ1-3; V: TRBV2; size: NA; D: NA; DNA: TGTGCCAGCACTCCCCCCCTTTGGGGGGGCTCTGGAAACACCATATATTTT; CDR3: CASTPPLWGGSGNTIYF
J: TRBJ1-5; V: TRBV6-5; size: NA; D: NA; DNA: TGTGCCAGCAGGGCACAGGGAAATCAGCCCCAGCATTTT; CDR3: CASRAQGNQPQHF
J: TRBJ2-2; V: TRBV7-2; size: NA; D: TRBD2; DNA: TGTGCCAGCAGCCCACTAGCGACGAACACCGGGGAGCTGTTTTTT; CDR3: CASSPLATNTGELFF
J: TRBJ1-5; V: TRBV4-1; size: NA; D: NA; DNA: TGCGCCAGCAGCCAACCCAGAAGCAATCAGCCCCAGCATTTT; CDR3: CASSQPRSNQPQHF
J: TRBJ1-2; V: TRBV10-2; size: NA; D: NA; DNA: TGCGCCAGCAGTGACAACTTCAGGAGGCTGGATGGCTACACCTTC; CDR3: CASSDNFRRLDGYTF
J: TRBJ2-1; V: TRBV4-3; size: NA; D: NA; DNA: TGCGCCAGCAGCCAAGATTGGCAGGGGACCTACAATGAGCAGTTCTTC; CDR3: CASSQDWQGTYNEQFF
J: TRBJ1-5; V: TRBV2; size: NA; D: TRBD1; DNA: TGTGCCAGCAGGGGGACAGGGCGAAGCAATCAGCCCCAGCATTTT; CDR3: CASRGTGRSNQPQHF
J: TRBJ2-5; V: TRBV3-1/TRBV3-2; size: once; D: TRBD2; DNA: TGTGCCAGCAGCCCCCGTTGGGCTAGCGGGAGGACCATGGAGACCCAGTACTTC; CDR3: CASSPRWASGRTMETQYF
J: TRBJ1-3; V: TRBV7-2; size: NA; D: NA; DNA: TGTGCCAGCAGCTTAGATATTGGGTCAGGAGGAAACACCATATATTTT; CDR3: CASSLDIGSGGNTIYF
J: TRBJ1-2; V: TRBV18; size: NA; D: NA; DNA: TGTGCCAGCTCACCAGGGGCGGAAATGGGATACACCTTC; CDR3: CASSPGAEMGYTF
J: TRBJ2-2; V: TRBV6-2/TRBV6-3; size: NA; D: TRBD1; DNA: TGTGCCAGCAGTTCAATTTTCAGGGGGCCCGGGGAGCTGTTTTTT; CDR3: CASSSIFRGPGELFF
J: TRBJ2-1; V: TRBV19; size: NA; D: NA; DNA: TGTGCCAGTAGTATAGGGGGGGACTACAATGAGCAGTTCTTC; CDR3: CASSIGGDYNEQFF
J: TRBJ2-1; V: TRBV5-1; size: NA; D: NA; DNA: TGCGCCAGCAGCGCGGACTTGAGCTCCTACAATGAGCAGTTCTTC; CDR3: CASSADLSSYNEQFF
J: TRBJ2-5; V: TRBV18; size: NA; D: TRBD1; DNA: TGTGCCAGCCAGGGGACAGCACAAGAGACCCAGTACTTC; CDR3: CASQGTAQETQYF
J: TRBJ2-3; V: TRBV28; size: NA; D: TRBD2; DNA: TGTGCCAGCAATAAGCGGGAGTGGACAGATACGCAGTATTTT; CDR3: CASNKREWTDTQYF